Each of the 24 T cell receptor beta chains below was sequenced from the same sample in a study of cytomegalovirus exposure and HLA in healthy donors. The PCR used 60 Vbeta and 13 Jbeta primers. Generated by immunoSEQ multiplex PCR, the TCRdb table keeps only in-frame clones and is missing some. The data show 140,000 to 150,000 clones, approximately 84% seen once. The sample taken for sequencing was PBMCs. The source is a woman aged 55 to 70 in good health and CMV-seropositive.

This chain links TRBV10-3 with TRBJ1-1; 7 bases fit TRBD1. This CDR3 comprises 15 residues. The J segment lost 1 base and the V segment lost 6 bases, leaving 8 bases of the junction unmatched. Germline CDR1 reads ENHRY; CDR2 reads SYGVKD. The CDR3 reads CAISAPGQRNTEAFF. The DNA for the CDR3 is TGTGCCATCAGCGCACCGGGACAGCGGAACACTGAAGCTTTCTTT.

This clone was counted only a few times. This rearrangement joins TRBV6-1 to TRBJ2-7; 7 bases align to TRBD2. This CDR3 region has 12 residues. Germline assignment: CDR1 MNHNS and CDR2 SASEGT. V was clipped by 3 bases and J by 6 bases; unmatched bases: 2. This CDR3 is CASSDGGGEQYF. As DNA, the CDR3 is TGTGCCAGCAGTGATGGGGGGGGCGAGCAGTACTTC.

The chain combines TRBV2 with TRBJ1-2; D not certain. There are 11 residues in the CDR3. Between the trimmed V and J ends, which lost 11 bases and 8 bases, there was a span of 15 bases. Germline assignment: CDR1 SNHLY and CDR2 FYNNEI. In nucleotides, the CDR3 is TGTGCCGCCTGGACTTCTCGGGGCTACACCTTC. Translation: CAAWTSRGYTF.

The J gene is TRBJ2-7, the V gene TRBV5-1; D unclear. V lost 2 bases to trimming and J lost 6 bases, with 12 bases between them. The V gene's germline CDR1 is SGHRS and CDR2 YFSETQ. The CDR3 sequence is 13 residues long. CDR3 in DNA: TGCGCCAGCAGCTTAATAGAAACCGGCGAGCAGTACTTC. Its translation is CASSLIETGEQYF.

V gene TRBV19 combines with J gene TRBJ2-7; no clear D gene. This CDR3 comprises 13 residues. CDR1 and CDR2 from the germline V gene are LNHDA and SQIVND (reference sequence). Deletions cut 5 bases from V and 5 bases from J, with 13 bases between. The CDR3 sequence is CASSPRQLDEQYF. CDR3 DNA: TGTGCCAGTAGTCCCCGACAACTCGACGAGCAGTACTTC.

A few counts support this clone. The chain links TRBV2 to TRBJ2-3; D is undetermined. Per the germline V gene, CDR1 is SNHLY and CDR2 is FYNNEI. Trimming took off 0 bases at V and 2 bases at J, with 9 bases between the two ends. This CDR3 comprises 15 residues. The CDR3 is CASSEALPSTDTQYF. The CDR3 region has the DNA TGTGCCAGCAGTGAAGCTCTCCCCTCCACAGATACGCAGTATTTT.

V is TRBV7-9 and J is TRBJ2-7; no firm D call. The CDR3 totals 14 residues. From germline, CDR1 is SEHNR and CDR2 FQNEAQ (reference sequence). V lost 1 base and J lost 3, with 10 bases in between. CDR3 amino acids: CASSLEIRSYEQYF. DNA of the CDR3: TGTGCCAGCAGCTTAGAAATCCGGAGCTACGAGCAGTACTTC.

This clone appeared a single time. V usage is TRBV7-2 and J usage is TRBJ1-5; D might be TRBD1 (5 bases). Germline lookup yields CDR1 SGHTA and CDR2 FQGNSA. CDR3 size: 13 residues. V was clipped by 5 bases and J by 3 bases, with 8 bases between them. The CDR3 loop reads CASSPGINQPQHF. For the CDR3, the DNA is TGTGCCAGCAGCCCAGGGATCAATCAGCCCCAGCATTTT.

V gene TRBV5-4 combines with J gene TRBJ2-7, with D uncertain. V shed 5 bases and J shed 3 bases, with 6 bases lying between them. CDR1 and CDR2 (germline): SGHNT, YYREEE (reference sequence). The CDR3 is 11 amino acids. Written as DNA, the CDR3 is TGTGCCAGCAGTTCGGGCTACGAGCAGTACTTC. It encodes CASSSGYEQYF.

The chain has TRBV11-3 and TRBJ2-7; D not resolved. The CDR3 sequence is 13 residues long. The ends were cut back, 3 bases at V and 5 bases at J, with 11 bases in the middle. Germline V lookup: CDR1 SGHNT, CDR2 YENEEA. CDR3 region: CASSFSYSHEQYF. DNA of the CDR3: TGTGCCAGCAGCTTCTCCTATTCCCACGAGCAGTACTTC.

The rearrangement uses TRBV2 and TRBJ1-1, with D perhaps TRBD1 (5 bases). Germline CDR1 is SNHLY and CDR2 is FYNNEI. V was trimmed by 3 bases and J by 5 bases, leaving 13 bases between them. This CDR3 spans 14 amino acids. The CDR3 region is CASSEYKGQTEAFF. CDR3 nucleotide sequence: TGTGCCAGCAGTGAGTACAAGGGGCAGACTGAAGCTTTCTTT.

The J gene is TRBJ2-7, the V gene TRBV29-1; 11 bases fit TRBD2. The trim removed 6 bases at V and 11 bases at J, leaving 9 bases unmatched. Germline values: CDR1 SQVTM, CDR2 ANQGSEA. The CDR3 loop spans 12 amino acids. CDR3 in amino acids: CSVVTSGRFEYF. The CDR3 nucleotides are TGCAGCGTCGTTACTAGCGGGAGATTCGAGTACTTC.

CDR3 sequence (DNA): TGTGCCAGCAGTACAATGGGGGGTGGCGGGGAGCTGTTTTTT. Its translation is CASSTMGGGGELFF. The chain couples TRBV25-1 to TRBJ2-2; possibly TRBD2 for D (6 bases). The CDR3 runs to 14 residues. CDR1 is MGHDK and CDR2 is SYGVNS in the germline V gene. V lost 5 bases and J lost 7, with 14 bases in between.

The chain uses TRBV18 and TRBJ1-4; D is perhaps TRBD1 (5 bases). The CDR3 is made up of 14 amino acids. The V end was cut by 4 bases, the J end by 2 bases, with 8 bases between. Germline loops: CDR1 KGHSH, CDR2 LQKENI. The CDR3: CASSQGWTNEKLFF. CDR3 in DNA: TGTGCCAGCTCACAGGGGTGGACTAATGAAAAACTGTTTTTT.

The chain joins TRBV6-6 to TRBJ1-5, with D possibly being TRBD1 (6 bases). Germline V gene lookup returns CDR1 MNHNY and CDR2 SVGAGI (reference sequence). CDR3 size: 13 residues. V lost 6 bases and J lost 5, with 11 bases in between. Here the CDR3 DNA reads TGTGCCAGCAGCACACAGGGCGATCAGCCCCAGCATTTT. Its translation is CASSTQGDQPQHF.

The V and J genes are TRBV27 and TRBJ2-1; D perhaps matches TRBD2 (6 bases). The germline CDR1 and CDR2 sequences are MNHEY and SMNVEV (reference sequence). The germline V and J ends were trimmed by 4 bases and 5 bases, with 12 bases remaining between them. This CDR3 spans 14 amino acids. The chain's CDR3 is CASSSAGSHNEQFF. DNA for the CDR3: TGTGCCAGCAGTTCCGCGGGGTCCCACAATGAGCAGTTCTTC.

This chain uses TRBV30 with TRBJ1-5; 8 bases map to TRBD1. The CDR3 consists of 13 residues. Germline V gene sequence: CDR1 GTSNPN, CDR2 SVGIG (reference sequence). J lost 5 bases, V lost 6 bases, and 6 bases had no gene match. CDR3 DNA: TGTGCCTGTCGCGGACAGGGCCATCAGCCCCAGCATTTT. Its translation: CACRGQGHQPQHF.

V is TRBV7-2 and J is TRBJ1-4, with no clear D. The CDR3 runs to 14 residues. The germline V gene encodes CDR1 SGHTA and CDR2 FQGNSA. V lost 1 base to trimming and J lost 4 bases, with 7 bases between them. The CDR3 DNA reads as TGTGCCAGCAGCTTAGGACGGGGTAATGAAAAACTGTTTTTT. Translated: CASSLGRGNEKLFF.

Of note for this clone: One junction end does not reproduce the germline sequence, and a read error may be involved. DNA of the CDR3: TGTGCCAGCAGTCCCATGGGACTAGCGGGAGGGCCGAACTTC. The encoded protein is CASSPMGLAGGPNF. The V gene is TRBV28, the J gene TRBJ2-7; 16 bases are a match to TRBD2. From germline, CDR1 is MDHEN and CDR2 SYDVKM. The CDR3 has 14 residues.

The CDR3 nucleotides read TGTGCCAGCAGCTCTGTATGGGGCGCAGGCACAGATACGCAGTATTTT. Protein: CASSSVWGAGTDTQYF. The chain couples TRBV7-9 to TRBJ2-3, with D maybe TRBD1 (5 bases). CDR1 and CDR2 (germline): SEHNR, FQNEAQ (reference sequence). V shed 4 bases and J shed 1 base, with 15 bases lying between them. The CDR3 contains 16 residues.

V is TRBV7-9 and J is TRBJ1-3, with 7 bases matching TRBD1. The CDR3 contains 14 residues. The germline V gene has CDR1 SEHNR and CDR2 FQNEAQ (reference sequence). J lost 6 bases, V lost 5 bases, and 7 bases had no gene match. The CDR3 spells CASSMDRHQNTIYF. The DNA of the CDR3 is TGTGCCAGCAGCATGGACAGGCACCAAAACACCATATATTTT.

V is TRBV7-9 and J is TRBJ2-5; tentatively, D is TRBD2 (5 bases). Per the germline V gene, CDR1 is SEHNR and CDR2 is FQNEAQ (reference sequence). The V and J ends lost 6 bases and 4 bases respectively, with 15 bases between them. CDR3 size: 14 residues. For the CDR3, the DNA is TGTGCCAGCAGTCTAGGGAGCCGGGTAGAGACCCAGTACTTC. It translates to CASSLGSRVETQYF.

V usage is TRBV7-3 and J usage is TRBJ2-2, with D possibly TRBD1 on 6 matching bases. The CDR3 is 17 residues long. V lost 0 bases and J 3 bases, leaving 14 bases between the germline ends. Germline loops: CDR1 SGHTA, CDR2 FQGTGA. The CDR3 region is CASSLTFGAGDTGELFF. The CDR3 DNA sequence: TGTGCCAGCAGCTTAACGTTCGGGGCAGGGGACACCGGGGAGCTGTTTTTT.

This rearrangement joins TRBV19 to TRBJ1-2; D may be TRBD1 (6 bases). This CDR3 is 14 amino acids long. V dropped 7 bases and J dropped 3 bases, with 15 bases sitting between them. Per the germline V gene, CDR1 is LNHDA and CDR2 is SQIVND (reference sequence). The CDR3 DNA follows: TGTGCCAGTAAAATACAGGGCCTGGACTATGGCTACACCTTC. It yields the protein CASKIQGLDYGYTF.